Each of the 11 T cell receptor beta chains below was sequenced from the same sample in a study of response to subunit inactivated influenza vaccine. MiXCR, run by TCRdb on the RT-PCR reads, gives a single entry per CDR3 protein. This table has about 700,000 distinct CDR3 sequences, about 14% appearing once. This specimen consisted of PBMCs from blood, obtained around 14 days before vaccination. Receptors were obtained from a middle-aged man who received an inactivated influenza vaccine.

This clonotype came up a few times. The chain joins TRBV12-3 or TRBV12-4 to TRBJ1-2; D remains unclear. The ends were cut back, 1 base at V and 4 bases at J, with 10 bases in the middle. CDR3 length equals 14 residues. This CDR3 reads CASSLEAGVYGYTF. CDR3 sequence (DNA): TGTGCCAGCAGTTTAGAGGCAGGCGTCTATGGCTACACCTTC.

The rearrangement joins TRBV5-6 to TRBJ2-1; D may be TRBD1 or TRBD2 (5 bases each). This CDR3 comprises 16 residues. Germline CDR1 SGHDT, CDR2 YYEEEE. Trimming shortened V by 3 bases and J by 5 bases, and 18 bases separated the two germline ends. CDR3 DNA sequence: TGTGCCAGCAGCTGGGGACCCGTCATCACAAACAATGAGCAGTTCTTC. Amino acids: CASSWGPVITNNEQFF.

Notes on this clonotype: One end of the junction fails to match germline, which may point to a read error. The V and J genes are TRBV7-2 and TRBJ2-1; D gene uncertain. The length of the CDR3 is 12 residues. CDR1 is SGHTA and CDR2 is FQGNSA in the germline V gene. The CDR3 here is CASSPSYYEQFF. In DNA form, the CDR3 reads TGTGCCAGCAGCCCCAGCTACTATGAGCAGTTCTTC.

In this sample, this clonotype turned up a few times. This chain uses TRBV2 with TRBJ2-5; no clear D gene. The length of the CDR3 is 13 residues. In germline, CDR1 is SNHLY, CDR2 FYNNEI. The ends were cut back, 4 bases at V and 6 bases at J, with 12 bases in the middle. As DNA, the CDR3 is TGTGCCAGCAGTGTCGTCCGCGAGAAGACCCAGTACTTC. This translates into CASSVVREKTQYF.

The rearrangement uses TRBV2 and TRBJ1-6; D possibly corresponds to TRBD1 (6 bases). V was shortened by 6 bases and J by 3 bases, with 9 bases between the two germline ends. The CDR3 loop spans 14 amino acids. Germline-derived CDR1 and CDR2 are SNHLY and FYNNEI. The DNA of the CDR3 is TGTGCCAGCAGCTACAGGGACTATAATTCACCCCTCCACTTT. This encodes CASSYRDYNSPLHF.

This clonotype came up once. The V gene is TRBV18, the J gene TRBJ1-1, with 10 bases matching TRBD1. The germline CDR1 and CDR2 sequences are KGHSH and LQKENI. V trimming: 4 bases; J trimming: 0 bases; junction bases outside the gene matches: 5. The CDR3 contains 16 residues. The CDR3 DNA follows: TGTGCCAGCTCACGCGAGGGACAGGGGCTGAACACTGAAGCTTTCTTT. Its protein product is CASSREGQGLNTEAFF.

This clonotype showed up just a few times. The CDR3 reads CASSEADYEQFF. CDR3 DNA sequence: TGTGCCAGCAGTGAAGCGGACTATGAGCAGTTCTTC. This chain links TRBV2 with TRBJ2-1, with D possibly matching TRBD2 (5 bases). Germline assignment: CDR1 SNHLY and CDR2 FYNNEI. The CDR3 covers 12 residues. Trimming cost V 0 bases and J 8 bases, with 5 bases left between them.

In this sample, this clonotype turned up a few times. The chain combines TRBV7-2 with TRBJ2-1; D gene uncertain. The CDR3 is 15 residues long. The V and J ends lost 1 base and 4 bases respectively, with 11 bases between them. Germline values: CDR1 SGHTA, CDR2 FQGNSA. This CDR3 is CASSLDPAEYNEQFF. DNA for the CDR3: TGTGCCAGCAGCTTAGATCCCGCGGAATACAATGAGCAGTTCTTC.

This chain connects TRBV27 to TRBJ1-4, with no clear D. Germline CDR1 is MNHEY and CDR2 is SMNVEV (reference sequence). V gave up 6 bases and J gave up 8 bases, with 16 bases separating them. CDR3 length equals 14 residues. The DNA of the CDR3 is TGTGCCAGCAGCCCTAATGGTGGTAGGGAAAAACTGTTTTTT. Translation gives CASSPNGGREKLFF.

This chain joins TRBV12-3 or TRBV12-4 and TRBJ2-2; 7 bases agree with TRBD1. This CDR3 is 15 amino acids long. With 7 bases clipped from V and 3 bases from J, the junction kept 8 bases outside the gene matches. CDR3 residues: CASTPTGFDTGELFF. In DNA, the CDR3 is TGTGCCAGCACCCCGACAGGGTTTGACACCGGGGAGCTGTTTTTT.

This clonotype was detected a few times. This chain joins TRBV24-1 and TRBJ2-1; D is unresolved. Germline V lookup: CDR1 KGHDR, CDR2 SFDVKD. The CDR3 covers 14 residues. Trimming took off 5 bases at V and 5 bases at J, with 12 bases between the two ends. The CDR3 here is CATSAERADNEQFF. The CDR3 bases are TGTGCCACCAGTGCCGAAAGGGCAGACAATGAGCAGTTCTTC.